This T cell receptor beta chain emerged from a study of T cells in Graves' hyperthyroidism and ophthalmopathy. Amplification of TCR beta CDR3 regions used RNA as the template. RT-PCR in the first round (using the HTBI primer set) targeted the TCR CDR3. TCRdb reanalysed the multiplex PCR reads using MiXCR and keeps one entry per CDR3 protein. The profile covers around 620,000 distinct CDR3 sequences, with 46% appearing a single time and roughly 19% taken by the ten largest. Trimming left V 3 bases short and J 7 bases short, with 12 bases between. The CDR3 totals 13 residues. CDR1 is SGHAT and CDR2 is FQNNGV in the germline V gene.

Sequencing used peripheral blood or thyroid tissue (not recorded which). The receptor comes from an adult woman with Graves' disease, either hyperthyroidism or ophthalmopathy (not recorded which). V is TRBV11-2 and J is TRBJ1-1; D gene ambiguous. CDR3 region: CASSFGPVNEAFF. As DNA, the CDR3 is TGTGCCAGCAGCTTTGGACCGGTAAATGAAGCTTTCTTT.